These T cell receptor beta chains were read from a single sample in a study of T-cell memory formation after mild COVID-19. Each CDR3 protein is one row after TCRdb ran MiXCR on the 5' RACE reads. The sample lists 310,000 or so distinct CDR3 sequences, about 15% seen once, with around 23% in the top ten. Input material: PBMCs or a T cell subset sorted from them (not recorded which). All receptors come from a young man who had mild COVID-19 (a few samples of this study predate the infection). Cell type and time point are not known. CDR3s include the opening cysteine and the closing phenylalanine or tryptophan. A D gene is named only where the DNA matches it firmly. Not every row has a clone size; where given, it reads once, few, many or a size class.

D gene: TRBD1; V gene: TRBV4-3; J gene: TRBJ1-2; clone size: .; CDR3 protein: CASSQDRDRGGYTF; CDR3 DNA: TGCGCCAGCAGCCAAGACCGGGACAGAGGTGGCTACACCTTC
D gene: .; V gene: TRBV19; J gene: TRBJ2-5; clone size: few; CDR3 protein: CASSRHREKETQYF; CDR3 DNA: TGTGCCAGTAGTAGGCATCGTGAGAAAGAGACCCAGTACTTC
D gene: .; V gene: TRBV20-1; J gene: TRBJ2-7; clone size: many; CDR3 protein: CSAKEGAYEQYF; CDR3 DNA: TGCAGTGCAAAAGAGGGGGCCTACGAGCAGTACTTC
D gene: .; V gene: TRBV28; J gene: TRBJ2-4; clone size: few; CDR3 protein: CASSTLRAKNIQYF; CDR3 DNA: TGTGCCAGCAGCACACTCCGGGCCAAAAACATTCAGTACTTC
D gene: .; V gene: TRBV11-2; J gene: TRBJ1-4; clone size: few; CDR3 protein: CASSRLGNEKLFF; CDR3 DNA: TGTGCCAGCAGCCGTTTAGGAAATGAAAAACTGTTTTTT
D gene: .; V gene: TRBV7-9; J gene: TRBJ2-2; clone size: few; CDR3 protein: CASSSSLEGFTGELFF; CDR3 DNA: TGTGCCAGCAGTTCGAGTTTGGAGGGTTTCACCGGGGAGCTGTTTTTT
D gene: .; V gene: TRBV18; J gene: TRBJ1-1; clone size: few; CDR3 protein: CASLANTEAFF; CDR3 DNA: TGTGCCAGCTTAGCCAACACTGAAGCTTTCTTT
D gene: .; V gene: TRBV5-1; J gene: TRBJ2-2; clone size: few; CDR3 protein: CASSLIGNTGELFF; CDR3 DNA: TGCGCCAGCAGCTTGATAGGGAACACCGGGGAGCTGTTTTTT
D gene: TRBD2; V gene: TRBV7-2; J gene: TRBJ2-1; clone size: few; CDR3 protein: CASSVSSGEVGFF; CDR3 DNA: TGTGCCAGCAGCGTATCTAGCGGGGAAGTGGGATTCTTC
D gene: TRBD2; V gene: TRBV5-1; J gene: TRBJ2-1; clone size: few; CDR3 protein: CASSLVFGGGDNEQFF; CDR3 DNA: TGCGCCAGCAGCTTGGTCTTCGGCGGGGGGGACAATGAGCAGTTCTTC
D gene: TRBD2; V gene: TRBV11-2; J gene: TRBJ2-2; clone size: .; CDR3 protein: CASSQGGGPGGELFF; CDR3 DNA: TGTGCCAGCAGCCAAGGCGGGGGGCCTGGCGGGGAGCTGTTTTTT
D gene: TRBD1; V gene: TRBV5-5; J gene: TRBJ2-7; clone size: .; CDR3 protein: CASSQDRGHSYEQYF; CDR3 DNA: TGTGCCAGCAGCCAAGACAGGGGGCACTCCTACGAGCAGTACTTC
D gene: .; V gene: TRBV4-1; J gene: TRBJ2-2; clone size: .; CDR3 protein: CASSQEGRSTGELFF; CDR3 DNA: TGCGCCAGCAGCCAAGAGGGACGGAGCACCGGGGAGCTGTTTTTT
D gene: .; V gene: TRBV5-1; J gene: TRBJ2-3; clone size: few; CDR3 protein: CASSYKPWGQSGDQDTQYF; CDR3 DNA: TGCGCCAGCAGCTACAAACCCTGGGGACAATCAGGAGATCAGGATACGCAGTATTTT
D gene: .; V gene: TRBV6-2/TRBV6-3; J gene: TRBJ1-1; clone size: .; CDR3 protein: CASSYRHWIANTEAFF; CDR3 DNA: TGTGCCAGCAGTTATCGTCATTGGATCGCGAACACTGAAGCTTTCTTT
D gene: .; V gene: TRBV6-1; J gene: TRBJ2-7; clone size: .; CDR3 protein: CASSEYQGPYEQYF; CDR3 DNA: TGTGCCAGCAGTGAATACCAGGGTCCCTACGAGCAGTACTTC
D gene: TRBD1; V gene: TRBV12-3/TRBV12-4; J gene: TRBJ1-6; clone size: .; CDR3 protein: CASSRPGTGGSPLHF; CDR3 DNA: TGTGCCAGCAGCCGGCCCGGGACAGGGGGATCACCCCTCCACTTT
D gene: TRBD1; V gene: TRBV7-9; J gene: TRBJ1-2; clone size: few; CDR3 protein: CASSLAHRGLSGYTF; CDR3 DNA: TGTGCCAGCAGCTTAGCGCACAGGGGTTTATCTGGCTACACCTTC
D gene: TRBD1; V gene: TRBV6-6; J gene: TRBJ1-5; clone size: .; CDR3 protein: CASSSQGQGDQPQHF; CDR3 DNA: TGTGCCAGCAGCTCCCAGGGACAGGGGGATCAGCCCCAGCATTTT
D gene: TRBD1; V gene: TRBV6-6; J gene: TRBJ1-1; clone size: .; CDR3 protein: CASSYVGTGSRTEAFF; CDR3 DNA: TGTGCCAGCAGTTACGTAGGGACAGGATCGCGGACTGAAGCTTTCTTT
D gene: .; V gene: TRBV27; J gene: TRBJ2-7; clone size: .; CDR3 protein: CASSSRWTYEQYF; CDR3 DNA: TGTGCCAGCAGTTCCCGCTGGACCTACGAGCAGTACTTC
D gene: TRBD1; V gene: TRBV20-1; J gene: TRBJ1-1; clone size: .; CDR3 protein: CSAPRDSVNTEAFF; CDR3 DNA: TGCAGTGCCCCCCGGGACAGCGTGAACACTGAAGCTTTCTTT
D gene: .; V gene: TRBV20-1; J gene: TRBJ2-5; clone size: .; CDR3 protein: CSASKLAQGGQETQYF; CDR3 DNA: TGCAGTGCTAGTAAACTAGCTCAAGGTGGCCAAGAGACCCAGTACTTC
D gene: .; V gene: TRBV12-3/TRBV12-4; J gene: TRBJ1-4; clone size: few; CDR3 protein: CASSFSQVGEKLFF; CDR3 DNA: TGTGCCAGCAGTTTTTCACAGGTCGGAGAAAAACTGTTTTTT
D gene: .; V gene: TRBV7-2; J gene: TRBJ1-2; clone size: .; CDR3 protein: CASSSPLRGYTF; CDR3 DNA: TGTGCCAGCAGCTCCCCGTTACGGGGCTACACCTTC
D gene: .; V gene: TRBV7-9; J gene: TRBJ2-3; clone size: .; CDR3 protein: CASSRSTWGLSTDTQYF; CDR3 DNA: TGTGCCAGCAGCCGGAGTACGTGGGGACTGAGCACAGATACGCAGTATTTT
D gene: .; V gene: TRBV6-5; J gene: TRBJ2-7; clone size: .; CDR3 protein: CASSYSLGLYEQYF; CDR3 DNA: TGTGCCAGCAGTTACTCCCTGGGTCTCTACGAGCAGTACTTC
D gene: .; V gene: TRBV5-1; J gene: TRBJ1-1; clone size: few; CDR3 protein: CASSLLGQSGTEAFF; CDR3 DNA: TGCGCCAGCAGCTTGTTGGGGCAATCGGGAACTGAAGCTTTCTTT
D gene: TRBD1; V gene: TRBV7-9; J gene: TRBJ2-5; clone size: .; CDR3 protein: CASSPPRTGAQETQYF; CDR3 DNA: TGTGCCAGCAGCCCCCCAAGGACAGGGGCCCAAGAGACCCAGTACTTC
D gene: .; V gene: TRBV5-1; J gene: TRBJ2-2; clone size: few; CDR3 protein: CASSLSRGSYQTGELFF; CDR3 DNA: TGCGCCAGCAGCTTGAGCAGAGGCTCATATCAGACCGGGGAGCTGTTTTTT
D gene: .; V gene: TRBV6-5; J gene: TRBJ1-2; clone size: .; CDR3 protein: CATQYLGTYGYTF; CDR3 DNA: TGTGCCACCCAATACCTGGGCACCTATGGCTACACCTTC
D gene: .; V gene: TRBV27; J gene: TRBJ1-1; clone size: .; CDR3 protein: CASSLGPKAEAFF; CDR3 DNA: TGTGCCAGCAGTTTGGGGCCAAAGGCTGAAGCTTTCTTT
D gene: .; V gene: TRBV9; J gene: TRBJ2-1; clone size: .; CDR3 protein: CASSAVEGSNEQFF; CDR3 DNA: TGTGCCAGCAGCGCCGTCGAGGGAAGTAATGAGCAGTTCTTC
D gene: TRBD1; V gene: TRBV19; J gene: TRBJ2-7; clone size: .; CDR3 protein: CASSTGLGYEQYF; CDR3 DNA: TGTGCCTCCTCGACAGGGCTCGGCTACGAGCAGTACTTC
D gene: .; V gene: TRBV4-3; J gene: TRBJ1-4; clone size: few; CDR3 protein: CASSPAVHATNEKLFF; CDR3 DNA: TGCGCCAGCAGCCCCGCCGTCCACGCAACTAATGAAAAACTGTTTTTT
D gene: .; V gene: TRBV7-2; J gene: TRBJ2-7; clone size: few; CDR3 protein: CASSVKSSPYLPSYEQYF; CDR3 DNA: TGTGCCAGCAGCGTTAAGTCTTCTCCGTATCTACCTTCCTACGAGCAGTACTTC
D gene: .; V gene: TRBV21-1; J gene: TRBJ1-2; clone size: .; CDR3 protein: CASSMSEVGRPNYGYTF; CDR3 DNA: TGTGCCAGCAGCATGAGTGAAGTGGGCAGACCTAACTATGGCTACACCTTC
D gene: .; V gene: TRBV29-1; J gene: TRBJ2-1; clone size: .; CDR3 protein: CSGSGPFYNEQFF; CDR3 DNA: TGCAGCGGGTCCGGGCCCTTCTACAATGAGCAGTTCTTC
D gene: TRBD1; V gene: TRBV10-3; J gene: TRBJ1-1; clone size: .; CDR3 protein: CAATGGRTEAFF; CDR3 DNA: TGTGCCGCTACAGGGGGGCGCACTGAAGCTTTCTTT
D gene: TRBD1; V gene: TRBV7-9; J gene: TRBJ1-2; clone size: .; CDR3 protein: CASSFPRQGADYGYTF; CDR3 DNA: TGTGCCAGCAGCTTTCCAAGACAGGGGGCCGACTATGGCTACACCTTC
D gene: .; V gene: TRBV20-1; J gene: TRBJ2-7; clone size: few; CDR3 protein: CSATESGYEQYF; CDR3 DNA: TGCAGTGCCACAGAGTCCGGCTACGAGCAGTACTTC